This entry lists 30 T cell receptor beta chains sequenced from one sample in a study of beta chain features in type 1 diabetes. Study outcomes and limitations: People with Type 1 diabetes carried modestly yet significantly shorter TCRB CDR3s in all four CD4+ subsets.

No antigen has been identified for these receptors. All of the isolated RNA was reverse transcribed, so expressed TCRB transcripts were sequenced. This table comes from immunoSEQ multiplex PCR, and its TCRdb copy is limited to in-frame clones, with some not included. Altogether 600,000 to 700,000 clones are present, roughly 13% being singletons, with the ten largest covering approximately 0.02%. The sample consisted of naive CD4+ T cells from blood. The origin of the receptors is a man in his late teens or twenties with type 1 diabetes.

The chain couples TRBV6-5 to TRBJ2-3; D possibly uses TRBD1 or TRBD2 (5 bases each). This CDR3 is 14 amino acids long. The ends were cut back, 5 bases at V and 2 bases at J, with 11 bases in the middle. The germline V gene has CDR1 MNHEY and CDR2 SVGAGI. The DNA for the CDR3 is TGTGCCAGCAGTGACCGGGACCCCACAGATACGCAGTATTTT. Its protein product is CASSDRDPTDTQYF.

V is TRBV27 and J is TRBJ1-5; D unresolved. Trimming pared 3 bases from V and 4 bases from J, leaving 13 bases between. This CDR3 has 15 amino acids. Germline V gene sequence: CDR1 MNHEY, CDR2 SMNVEV (reference sequence). The CDR3 reads CASSLWGQANQPQHF. CDR3 sequence (DNA): TGTGCCAGCAGTTTGTGGGGTCAGGCGAATCAGCCCCAGCATTTT.

This chain connects TRBV4-1 to TRBJ2-7; D gene uncertain. CDR1 and CDR2 from the germline V gene are MGHRA and YSYEKL. The V gene lost 2 bases and the J gene lost 0 bases, with 11 bases spanning the gap. CDR3 length equals 15 residues. CDR3 sequence (DNA): TGCGCCAGCAGCCAACGCCCGGTCGACTCCTACGAGCAGTACTTC. Protein sequence: CASSQRPVDSYEQYF.

This clone was found a few times. This chain connects TRBV5-1 to TRBJ1-1; D is possibly TRBD1 (5 bases). The V gene lost 4 bases and the J gene lost 4 bases, with 14 bases spanning the gap. There are 14 residues in the CDR3. Germline loops: CDR1 SGHRS, CDR2 YFSETQ. The CDR3 region is CASSPDVGGTEAFF. The CDR3 nucleotides read TGCGCCAGCAGCCCGGACGTGGGGGGCACTGAAGCTTTCTTT. Complete variable domain (other parts from reference TRBV5-1 and TRBJ1-1): KAGVTQTPRYLIKTRGQQVTLSCSPISGHRSVSWYQQTPGQGLQFLFEYFSETQRNKGNFPGRFSGRQFSNSRSEMNVSTLELGDSALYLCASSPDVGGTEAFFGQGTRLTVV.

There are a few counts of this clone. V is TRBV2 and J is TRBJ2-7; D remains unclear. Germline CDR1 SNHLY, CDR2 FYNNEI. This CDR3 is 12 amino acids long. V shed 0 bases and J shed 6 bases, with 6 bases lying between them. The CDR3 region is CASSEAAGEQYF. DNA for the CDR3: TGTGCCAGCAGTGAAGCGGCTGGCGAGCAGTACTTC.

This clone was detected a few times. The sample has other DNA sequences that encode this CDR3 too. The chain combines TRBV18 with TRBJ1-1, with D hard to call. CDR3 length: 13 residues. V was cut by 1 base and J by 1 base, with 4 bases left in between. Germline lookup yields CDR1 KGHSH and CDR2 LQKENI. CDR3 region: CASSPRENTEAFF. The CDR3 nucleotides are TGTGCCAGCTCACCACGGGAGAACACTGAAGCTTTCTTT.

The rearrangement uses TRBV5-6 and TRBJ1-1, with D maybe TRBD1 (5 bases). Trimming took off 0 bases at V and 1 base at J, with 7 bases between the two ends. There are 14 residues in the CDR3. Germline values: CDR1 SGHDT, CDR2 YYEEEE. Here the CDR3 reads CASSLERGNTEAFF. As DNA, the CDR3 is TGTGCCAGCAGCTTGGAGAGGGGGAACACTGAAGCTTTCTTT. Variable domain in full (rest from reference TRBV5-6 and TRBJ1-1): DAGVTQSPTHLIKTRGQQVTLRCSPKSGHDTVSWYQQALGQGPQFIFQYYEEEERQRGNFPDRFSGHQFPNYSSELNVNALLLGDSALYLCASSLERGNTEAFFGQGTRLTVV.

The sample holds a few counts of this clone. The chain carries TRBV18 and TRBJ2-7, with TRBD1 identical over 7 bases. Trimming removed 8 bases from V and 0 bases from J; junction bases left unmatched: 4. The CDR3 has 13 residues. The V gene's germline CDR1 is KGHSH and CDR2 LQKENI. CDR3 coding DNA: TGTGCCAGCGGACAGGTCCCCTCCTACGAGCAGTACTTC. This encodes CASGQVPSYEQYF.

The chain carries TRBV2 and TRBJ1-1; D ambiguous. V lost 11 bases and J lost 6, with 13 bases in between. Germline assignment: CDR1 SNHLY and CDR2 FYNNEI. The CDR3 is 11 residues long. CDR3 protein: CAEGRSPEAFF. CDR3 coding DNA: TGTGCCGAAGGCCGCTCTCCTGAAGCTTTCTTT.

This clone was seen a few times. The V gene is TRBV2, the J gene TRBJ2-2; D tentatively reads TRBD1 or TRBD2 (5 bases each). V was pared by 2 bases and J by 3 bases, with 10 bases between. The CDR3 totals 15 residues. Germline lookup yields CDR1 SNHLY and CDR2 FYNNEI. CDR3 nucleotide sequence: TGTGCCAGCAGTGAAAGAGGGGACCACACCGGGGAGCTGTTTTTT. This sequence encodes CASSERGDHTGELFF.

The CDR3 bases are TGTGCCTGGAGAGAGTGGGCCGGGGAGCTGTTTTTT. It specifies CAWREWAGELFF. The chain has TRBV30 and TRBJ2-2; D unresolved. The CDR3 has 12 amino acids. Per germline, CDR1 GTSNPN and CDR2 SVGIG (reference sequence). V was clipped by 3 bases and J by 6 bases, with 8 bases between them.

J is TRBJ1-1 and V is TRBV30; D is uncertain. CDR1 and CDR2 (germline): GTSNPN, SVGIG (reference sequence). With 2 bases removed from V and 6 bases from J, the gap between germline ends came to 16 bases. The CDR3 is made up of 14 amino acids. CDR3 nucleotides: TGTGCCTGGAGTACGAGCCTGACTATTCCTGAAGCTTTCTTT. Its translation is CAWSTSLTIPEAFF.

The chain employs TRBV13 and TRBJ1-1; 10 positions agree with TRBD1. CDR3 length: 13 amino acids. V shed 4 bases, J shed 11 bases, and the junction held 7 bases outside the gene matches. Germline V gene data show CDR1 as PRHDT and CDR2 as FYEKMQ (reference sequence). This chain's CDR3 is CASSSLDRGSAFF. CDR3 sequence (DNA): TGTGCCAGCAGCTCCCTGGACAGGGGGAGTGCTTTCTTT.

This clone came up a few times. The chain uses TRBV30 and TRBJ2-1; 7 bases are shared with TRBD1. CDR1 GTSNPN and CDR2 SVGIG come from the germline V gene (reference sequence). V lost 3 bases to trimming and J lost 10 bases; unmatched junction nucleotides: 9. The CDR3 has 13 amino acids. CDR3 in DNA: TGTGCCTGGAGACCAACAGGGGTCGGGGAGCAGTTCTTC. This sequence encodes CAWRPTGVGEQFF.

This rearrangement joins TRBV15 to TRBJ2-1; 7 nucleotides agree with TRBD2. The CDR3 runs 15 residues. CDR1 is LNHNV and CDR2 is YYDKDF in the germline V gene (reference sequence). V was pared by 5 bases and J by 8 bases, with 12 bases of the junction left unmatched. CDR3 DNA: TGTGCCACCAGCTTCGGACTAGTCATATCCGATGAGCAGTTCTTC. As protein: CATSFGLVISDEQFF.

The gene calls are TRBV4-1 and TRBJ1-1; weak D call: TRBD1 (6 bases). The CDR3 runs 15 residues. Trimming pared 4 bases from V and 3 bases from J, leaving 15 bases between. CDR1 and CDR2 from the germline V gene are MGHRA and YSYEKL. The CDR3 protein is CASSPGAAGDTEAFF. For the CDR3, the DNA is TGCGCCAGCAGCCCGGGGGCTGCCGGGGACACTGAAGCTTTCTTT.

The J gene is TRBJ2-6, the V gene TRBV29-1; 12 nucleotides align to TRBD1. V was pared by 6 bases and J by 0 bases, with 9 bases of the junction left unmatched. CDR1 and CDR2 (germline): SQVTM, ANQGSEA. The CDR3 is 18 residues long. CDR3 DNA: TGCAGCGTAGCCCGAGGGACAGGGGGCATCTCTGGGGCCAACGTCCTGACTTTC. Translation: CSVARGTGGISGANVLTF.

This clone was found a few times. This sequence joins TRBV6-1 and TRBJ1-1, with 7 bases fitting TRBD1. With V trimmed by 3 bases and J by 14 bases, 12 bases remained unmatched. Germline-derived CDR1 and CDR2 are MNHNS and SASEGT. CDR3 size: 13 residues. The CDR3 is CASSDMGQSQKFF. The CDR3 region has the DNA TGTGCCAGCAGTGATATGGGACAGTCGCAGAAATTCTTT.

This clone was picked up a small number of times. The chain employs TRBV7-8 and TRBJ1-6; the D is unclear. This CDR3 has 14 residues. Trimming took 5 bases from V and 5 from J, leaving 10 bases between them. Germline CDR1 reads SGHVS; CDR2 reads FQNEAQ. The CDR3 spells CASSLTLDNSPLHF. CDR3 nucleotide sequence: TGTGCCAGCAGCCTCACCTTGGATAATTCACCCCTCCACTTT.

This clone was detected a few times. The chain recombines TRBV7-9 with TRBJ1-2, with D maybe TRBD1 (6 bases). The V end lost 4 bases, the J end lost 8 bases, and 11 bases lay between the germline ends. Germline CDR1 reads SEHNR; CDR2 reads FQNEAQ (reference sequence). This CDR3 spans 12 amino acids. CDR3 nucleotide sequence: TGTGCCAGCAGCTCAGGACAGACGGGCTACACCTTC. Translating gives CASSSGQTGYTF.

Only a few counts were recorded for this clone. The rearrangement uses TRBV7-9 and TRBJ1-1, with TRBD1 as a possible D gene (5 bases). The CDR3 consists of 13 residues. The V end lost 3 bases, the J end lost 7 bases, and 12 bases lay between the germline ends. From germline, CDR1 is SEHNR and CDR2 FQNEAQ (reference sequence). DNA for the CDR3: TGTGCCAGCAGCTTCCAGGGCGGAGATGAAGCTTTCTTT. Translated: CASSFQGGDEAFF.

The gene calls are TRBV15 and TRBJ2-7; maybe TRBD1 (6 bases). The V and J ends lost 0 bases and 7 bases respectively, with 13 bases between them. CDR1 and CDR2 from the germline V gene are LNHNV and YYDKDF (reference sequence). This CDR3 contains 14 residues. In DNA form, the CDR3 reads TGTGCCACCAGCAGAGATCAGGGGCCGGGGGAGCAGTACTTC. This encodes CATSRDQGPGEQYF.

This clone was counted only a few times. This rearrangement joins TRBV13 to TRBJ2-3; 7 bases agree with TRBD1. The CDR3 spans 15 residues. V dropped 5 bases and J dropped 6; count of bases not matched to a gene: 11. Germline-derived CDR1 and CDR2 are PRHDT and FYEKMQ (reference sequence). CDR3 sequence: CASSQRQGRMDTQYF. CDR3 in DNA: TGTGCCAGCAGCCAGAGACAGGGTAGAATGGATACGCAGTATTTT.

The V and J genes are TRBV10-3 and TRBJ2-5; TRBD2 is a possible D gene (7 bases). The germline V gene has CDR1 ENHRY and CDR2 SYGVKD. The CDR3 spans 14 residues. Trimming stripped 3 bases from V and 5 bases from J, with 13 bases between. The CDR3 region has the DNA TGTGCCATCAGTGAACGGACAGCGGGGGAGACCCAGTACTTC. Protein product: CAISERTAGETQYF.

Here the CDR3 reads CASSVVGTSLSGELFF. The CDR3 DNA reads TGTGCCAGCAGCGTAGTAGGGACTAGCCTCAGCGGGGAGCTGTTTTTT. The chain recombines TRBV9 with TRBJ2-2, with TRBD2 matching over 9 bases. V was clipped by 0 bases and J by 7 bases; unmatched bases: 7. The CDR3 consists of 16 residues. Germline loops: CDR1 SGDLS, CDR2 YYNGEE. The whole variable domain, filled in from reference TRBV9 and TRBJ2-2, reads DSGVTQTPKHLITATGQRVTLRCSPRSGDLSVYWYQQSLDQGLQFLIQYYNGEERAKGNILERFSAQQFPDLHSELNLSSLELGDSALYFCASSVVGTSLSGELFFGEGSRLTVL.

This clone occurred a few times. This chain links TRBV5-4 with TRBJ2-7; 9 bases agree with TRBD1. This CDR3 contains 13 residues. In germline, CDR1 is SGHNT, CDR2 YYREEE (reference sequence). The V segment lost 3 bases and the J segment 3 bases; nucleotides outside the gene matches: 1. The CDR3 loop reads CASSSGQGYEQYF. The CDR3, as DNA: TGTGCCAGCAGCTCGGGACAGGGCTACGAGCAGTACTTC.

The table lists this clone with a few counts. The J gene is TRBJ2-1, the V gene TRBV18; a weak D match, TRBD1 (5 bases). V was pared by 3 bases and J by 5 bases, with 17 bases between. CDR3 length equals 16 residues. In germline, CDR1 is KGHSH, CDR2 LQKENI. The CDR3 spells CASSPLRQTSNNEQFF. The CDR3 region has the DNA TGTGCCAGCTCACCTCTCAGACAGACTTCTAACAATGAGCAGTTCTTC.

This clone was detected a few times. The V gene is TRBV4-1, the J gene TRBJ2-7; possible D gene TRBD1, 7 bases. V lost 2 bases and J 3 bases, leaving 14 bases between the germline ends. The CDR3 consists of 15 residues. Germline CDR1 and CDR2: MGHRA and YSYEKL. The CDR3 DNA sequence: TGCGCCAGCAGCCAACAGGACAGGAGGGACTACGAGCAGTACTTC. Protein: CASSQQDRRDYEQYF.

The rearrangement links TRBV7-2 to TRBJ1-5; 11 bases are shared with TRBD1. V was clipped by 4 bases and J by 5 bases; unmatched bases: 4. This CDR3 is built from 15 residues. In germline, CDR1 is SGHTA, CDR2 FQGNSA. Written as DNA, the CDR3 is TGTGCCAGCAGCTGGACAGGGGGCGGGTATCAGCCCCAGCATTTT. Its protein is CASSWTGGGYQPQHF. Using reference TRBV7-2 and TRBJ1-5 for the parts outside the CDR3, the full variable domain is GAGVSQSPSNKVTEKGKDVELRCDPISGHTALYWYRQSLGQGLEFLIYFQGNSAPDKSGLPSDRFSAERTGGSVSTLTIQRTQQEDSAVYLCASSWTGGGYQPQHFGDGTRLSIL.

The chain is built from TRBV28 and TRBJ2-7; a possible D gene is TRBD2 (5 bases). Trimming took off 5 bases at V and 2 bases at J, with 16 bases between the two ends. The CDR3 sequence is 15 residues long. Germline assignment: CDR1 MDHEN and CDR2 SYDVKM. As DNA, the CDR3 is TGTGCCAGCAGTCGCGCGGGTCCTAAAACCTACGAGCAGTACTTC. It codes for CASSRAGPKTYEQYF.